Presented here are 26 T cell receptor beta chains from one specimen sequenced in a study of blood T cell repertoires in COVID-19. Only in-frame clones appear in the TCRdb table, and some are missing; sequencing was by immunoSEQ multiplex PCR. This sample has some 86,000 clones, with approximately 83% found just once. The sequenced sample was peripheral blood. Receptor source: an elderly woman with active or convalescent COVID-19.

The chain recombines TRBV7-2 with TRBJ2-7, with 7 bases identical to TRBD2. J gave up 7 bases and V 5 bases, and 8 bases lay outside the gene matches. CDR3 length: 13 residues. CDR1 SGHTA and CDR2 FQGNSA come from the germline V gene. CDR3 DNA sequence: TGTGCCAGCAGCCTACAGCGGGGAAGAGAGCAGTACTTC. Translation gives CASSLQRGREQYF.

The rearrangement joins TRBV18 to TRBJ2-7; the match to TRBD1 covers 8 bases. Germline CDR1 is KGHSH and CDR2 is LQKENI. The CDR3 sequence is 14 residues long. V shed 3 bases and J 3 bases; nucleotides not matched to a gene: 4. The CDR3 sequence is CASSPPGQVYEQYF. The CDR3 DNA is TGTGCCAGCTCACCCCCGGGACAGGTCTACGAGCAGTACTTC.

The chain couples TRBV4-1 to TRBJ2-4, with 9 bases that match TRBD2. The ends lost 0 bases at V and 8 bases at J; junction bases unmatched: 11. Per germline, CDR1 MGHRA and CDR2 YSYEKL. This CDR3 contains 17 residues. The CDR3 nucleotides read TGCGCCAGCAGCCAAGATCTCGGGGCGGGGGGGGTAGACATTCAGTACTTC. Amino acid sequence: CASSQDLGAGGVDIQYF.

This chain connects TRBV7-2 to TRBJ2-1; 12 bases are a match to TRBD2. This CDR3 comprises 19 residues. Trimming removed 1 base from V and 0 bases from J; junction bases left unmatched: 7. Germline V gene sequence: CDR1 SGHTA, CDR2 FQGNSA. The CDR3 region is CASSLDGLAGLISYNEQFF. The CDR3 DNA follows: TGTGCCAGCAGCTTAGATGGACTAGCGGGACTAATCTCCTACAATGAGCAGTTCTTC.

This chain links TRBV2 with TRBJ2-2; 7 bases fit TRBD2. The CDR3 consists of 13 residues. CDR1 and CDR2 (germline): SNHLY, FYNNEI. The J segment lost 3 bases and the V segment lost 7 bases, leaving 2 bases of the junction unmatched. This CDR3 is CASKGGYTGELFF. The CDR3 region has the DNA TGTGCCAGCAAGGGAGGGTACACCGGGGAGCTGTTTTTT.

V and J are TRBV5-1 and TRBJ2-7; the D gene is possibly TRBD2 (6 bases). The V and J ends lost 4 bases and 8 bases respectively, with 16 bases between them. The CDR3 runs 13 residues. Germline loops: CDR1 SGHRS, CDR2 YFSETQ. The chain's CDR3 is CASSPNEGRKQYF. CDR3 DNA sequence: TGCGCCAGCAGCCCCAACGAGGGGAGGAAGCAGTACTTC. Supplemented by reference TRBV5-1 and TRBJ2-7, the full variable domain reads KAGVTQTPRYLIKTRGQQVTLSCSPISGHRSVSWYQQTPGQGLQFLFEYFSETQRNKGNFPGRFSGRQFSNSRSEMNVSTLELGDSALYLCASSPNEGRKQYFGPGTRLTVT.

J is TRBJ1-5 and V is TRBV5-4; D unresolved. Trimming shortened V by 0 bases and J by 7 bases, and 11 bases separated the two germline ends. The germline gives CDR1 SGHNT, CDR2 YYREEE (reference sequence). CDR3 length: 14 amino acids. The CDR3 protein is CASSLGVEGQPQHF. The CDR3 region has the DNA TGTGCCAGCAGCTTGGGGGTTGAGGGCCAGCCCCAGCATTTT.

The chain uses TRBV5-1 and TRBJ1-2, with TRBD1 identical over 9 bases. Per the germline V gene, CDR1 is SGHRS and CDR2 is YFSETQ. V lost 3 bases to trimming and J lost 9 bases; unmatched junction nucleotides: 12. The CDR3 totals 15 residues. In DNA form, the CDR3 reads TGCGCCAGCAGCTCGGAAACCTGGACAGGGGACAGCTACACCTTC. This sequence encodes CASSSETWTGDSYTF.

The chain combines TRBV5-1 with TRBJ2-7; 9 positions match TRBD1. The CDR3 length is 17 residues. Unmatched junction bases numbered 13, after V lost 1 base and J lost 5 bases. Germline V gene lookup returns CDR1 SGHRS and CDR2 YFSETQ. The CDR3 is CASSLRSKGQGMNEQYF. The CDR3 DNA sequence: TGCGCCAGCAGCTTGCGGTCAAAGGGACAGGGTATGAACGAGCAGTACTTC.

The rearrangement joins TRBV5-1 to TRBJ1-1; perhaps TRBD1 as D (5 bases). CDR3 size: 13 residues. Germline CDR1 and CDR2: SGHRS and YFSETQ. V lost 3 bases, J lost 1 base, and 7 bases lay in between. CDR3 residues: CASSSTGNTEAFF. DNA for the CDR3: TGCGCCAGCAGCTCCACAGGGAACACTGAAGCTTTCTTT.

V gene TRBV3-1 (or the pseudogene TRBV3-2) combines with J gene TRBJ1-6; the D is unclear. CDR3 length: 14 amino acids. The germline V and J ends were trimmed by 1 base and 7 bases, with 8 bases remaining between them. Germline CDR1 and CDR2: LGHDT and YNNKEL (reference sequence). The CDR3 DNA follows: TGTGCCAGCAGCCAAGGCAGGTCCAATTCACCCCTCCACTTT. Protein: CASSQGRSNSPLHF.

J is TRBJ2-5 and V is TRBV9; possible D gene TRBD2, 5 bases. This CDR3 is 14 amino acids long. CDR1 is SGDLS, CDR2 YYNGEE, per germline. The germline V and J ends were trimmed by 0 bases and 1 base, with 7 bases remaining between them. The CDR3 coding sequence is TGTGCCAGCAGCGTAGGCGGACTCCAAGAGACCCAGTACTTC. Amino acids: CASSVGGLQETQYF.

This clone was counted a few times. The chain employs TRBV5-1 and TRBJ1-5; D is uncertain. The CDR3 is 14 residues long. Germline V gives CDR1 SGHRS, CDR2 YFSETQ. Trimming took off 0 bases at V and 7 bases at J, with 11 bases between the two ends. The CDR3 DNA reads TGCGCCAGCAGCTTGGGCGAACGCGGGCAGCCCCAGCATTTT. The encoded protein is CASSLGERGQPQHF.

This clone was found a few times. The chain combines TRBV2 with TRBJ1-5; no definite D call. This CDR3 is built from 12 residues. The V end was cut by 3 bases, the J end by 6 bases, with 6 bases between. Germline CDR1 reads SNHLY; CDR2 reads FYNNEI. The CDR3, as DNA: TGTGCCAGCAGTGACGGGTTTCAGCCCCAGCATTTT. Its translation is CASSDGFQPQHF.

CDR3 protein: CASMREGEFF. In DNA, the CDR3 is TGTGCCAGCATGAGGGAGGGAGAGTTCTTC. The chain employs TRBV2 and TRBJ2-1, with 7 bases lining up with TRBD2. The CDR3 runs 10 residues. Germline CDR1 reads SNHLY; CDR2 reads FYNNEI. V lost 7 bases, J lost 14 bases, and 5 bases stayed unmatched.

V gene TRBV9 combines with J gene TRBJ1-6, with no clear D. Germline V gene sequence: CDR1 SGDLS, CDR2 YYNGEE. Deletions cut 4 bases from V and 5 bases from J, with 7 bases between. This CDR3 is built from 13 residues. This chain's CDR3 is CASSLNNNSPLHF. The DNA for the CDR3 is TGTGCCAGCAGCCTTAATAATAATTCACCCCTCCACTTT.

In nucleotides, the CDR3 is TGTGCCAGCAGCTTTACAGGGGGCGGTGAAAAACTGTTTTTT. Amino acids: CASSFTGGGEKLFF. The J gene is TRBJ1-4, the V gene TRBV7-2; TRBD1 matches at 9 bases. This CDR3 contains 14 residues. Germline trimming cut 3 bases from V and 7 bases from J; bases unmatched to any gene: 3. From germline, CDR1 is SGHTA and CDR2 FQGNSA.

This sequence joins TRBV3-1 (or the pseudogene TRBV3-2) and TRBJ2-1; D is unclear. With 3 bases removed from V and 8 bases from J, the gap between germline ends came to 8 bases. The V gene's germline CDR1 is LGHDT and CDR2 YNNKEL (reference sequence). This CDR3 contains 12 residues. Here the CDR3 reads CASSHLRDEQFF. The DNA of the CDR3 is TGTGCCAGCAGCCATCTTCGGGATGAGCAGTTCTTC.

The chain employs TRBV19 and TRBJ1-4; TRBD1 matches at 8 bases. CDR3 length equals 14 residues. The germline V gene encodes CDR1 LNHDA and CDR2 SQIVND (reference sequence). J was trimmed by 7 bases and V by 8 bases; bases with no gene match: 9. CDR3 DNA sequence: TGTGCCAGTGCCCCCAGGGGGCTCGTTGAAAAACTGTTTTTT. It is translated as CASAPRGLVEKLFF.

V is TRBV5-1 and J is TRBJ2-7, with TRBD1 matching over 8 bases. V gave up 1 base and J gave up 4 bases; unmatched junction bases: 4. The CDR3 has 14 amino acids. Germline V CDR1 and CDR2: SGHRS, YFSETQ. DNA of the CDR3: TGCGCCAGCAGCTTGTGGACAGGGTCTTACGAGCAGTACTTC. Encoded protein: CASSLWTGSYEQYF.

This clone was seen only a few times. The J gene is TRBJ2-1, the V gene TRBV29-1; D gene unclear. The CDR3 runs 13 residues. Trimming left V 0 bases short and J 7 bases short, with 10 bases between. CDR1 is SQVTM and CDR2 is ANQGSEA in the germline V gene. Here the CDR3 reads CSVEDSTRNEQFF. In DNA, the CDR3 is TGCAGCGTTGAAGATAGCACCCGTAATGAGCAGTTCTTC.

CDR3: CASSLEGGPDHTQYF. Written as DNA, the CDR3 is TGTGCCAGCAGCTTAGAAGGGGGCCCGGATCATACGCAGTATTTT. V gene TRBV7-8 combines with J gene TRBJ2-3, with 7 bases identical to TRBD1. Per germline, CDR1 SGHVS and CDR2 FQNEAQ. The V and J ends lost 1 base and 7 bases, in that order; junction bases with no gene match: 8. This CDR3 has 15 residues.

The chain uses TRBV6-5 and TRBJ2-4; 9 bases fit TRBD2. CDR3 length equals 15 residues. Trimming removed 0 bases from V and 7 bases from J; junction bases left unmatched: 4. From germline, CDR1 is MNHEY and CDR2 SVGAGI. Here the CDR3 reads CASSYSQLAGNIQYF. As DNA, the CDR3 is TGTGCCAGCAGTTACTCGCAACTAGCGGGTAACATTCAGTACTTC.

CDR3 sequence reads: CSAPQRTQYF. The CDR3 DNA follows: TGCAGTGCTCCACAAAGGACCCAGTACTTC. V usage is TRBV20-1 and J usage is TRBJ2-5, with D unresolved. CDR1 and CDR2 (germline): DFQATT, SNEGSKA (reference sequence). V was cut by 5 bases and J by 7 bases, with 8 bases left in between. CDR3 length equals 10 residues.

In its sample, this clone was seen a few times. DNA for the CDR3: TGTGCCAGCAGCCGGGACATAGAAGAGACCCAGTACTTC. Its protein is CASSRDIEETQYF. The chain joins TRBV6-5 to TRBJ2-5, with D perhaps matching TRBD1 (6 bases). Deletions cut 6 bases from V and 3 bases from J, with 11 bases between. The germline gives CDR1 MNHEY, CDR2 SVGAGI. CDR3 length equals 13 residues.

The V and J genes are TRBV12-3 or TRBV12-4 and TRBJ1-1; D not resolved. Trimming stripped 1 base from V and 3 bases from J, with 6 bases between. The length of the CDR3 is 13 residues. The CDR3 spells CASSLEGDTEAFF. The CDR3 DNA is TGTGCCAGCAGTTTAGAGGGAGACACTGAAGCTTTCTTT.